These 19 T cell receptor beta chains came from one sample sequenced in a study of early T cells in non-severe SARS-CoV-2 infection. From the 5' RACE reads, TCRdb called clonotypes with MiXCR, one entry per CDR3 protein. The sample lists approximately 35,000 distinct CDR3 sequences; around 7% were seen once. The sample consisted of whole blood. All receptors come from an adult who was a healthcare worker with PCR-confirmed SARS-CoV-2 infection or an uninfected control (not recorded which).

This clonotype was observed a few times. The V and J genes are TRBV4-2 and TRBJ2-3; the match to TRBD2 covers 11 bases. In germline, CDR1 is LGHNA, CDR2 YNFKEQ. This CDR3 contains 17 residues. Trimming at V came to 3 bases and at J to 9 bases, leaving 14 bases not matched to a gene. CDR3 coding DNA: TGTGCCAGCAGCCACCGGGGGGCACTAGCGGGAGTCGAAACGCAGTATTTT. This encodes CASSHRGALAGVETQYF.

This clonotype was seen at least ten times. V gene TRBV10-2 combines with J gene TRBJ1-5; TRBD1 is a possible D gene (6 bases). The V gene lost 2 bases and the J gene lost 6 bases, with 14 bases spanning the gap. Germline V lookup: CDR1 WSHSY, CDR2 SAAADI. The CDR3 length is 15 residues. The DNA of the CDR3 is TGCGCCAGCAGTGAGCGGGGGGCGTTTGGTCAGCCCCAGCATTTT. Residues: CASSERGAFGQPQHF.

This clonotype showed up many times. The V and J genes are TRBV6-2 or TRBV6-3 and TRBJ2-7, with 9 bases matching TRBD1. Unmatched junction bases numbered 4, after V lost 8 bases and J lost 2 bases. CDR1 and CDR2 from the germline V gene are MNHEY and SVGEGT. The length of the CDR3 is 13 residues. The CDR3 sequence: CASRDRVPYEQYF. Here the CDR3 DNA reads TGTGCCAGCCGGGACAGGGTCCCCTACGAGCAGTACTTC.

The chain joins TRBV12-3 or TRBV12-4 to TRBJ1-1; D is uncertain. The V end lost 3 bases, the J end lost 10 bases, and 9 bases lay between the germline ends. This CDR3 is 11 amino acids long. CDR3 in DNA: TGTGCCAGCAGTTTGTCGGGCTTAGCTTTCTTT. Amino acid sequence: CASSLSGLAFF.

This chain links TRBV29-1 with TRBJ1-1; TRBD1 might be the D (5 bases). V lost 5 bases and J lost 1, with 14 bases in between. This CDR3 comprises 14 residues. The germline CDR1 and CDR2 sequences are SQVTM and ANQGSEA. The CDR3 region is CSVSREGKNTEAFF. The CDR3 DNA reads TGCAGCGTTTCCCGGGAGGGGAAGAACACTGAAGCTTTCTTT.

The chain couples TRBV7-2 to TRBJ2-1, with D maybe TRBD2 (5 bases). In germline, CDR1 is SGHTA, CDR2 FQGNSA. V shed 0 bases and J shed 5 bases, with 11 bases lying between them. The CDR3 consists of 15 residues. CDR3 sequence: CASSLARATHNEQFF. CDR3 in DNA: TGTGCCAGCAGCTTAGCGCGGGCTACCCACAATGAGCAGTTCTTC. Full variable domain (rest looked up from reference TRBV7-2 and TRBJ2-1): GAGVSQSPSNKVTEKGKDVELRCDPISGHTALYWYRQSLGQGLEFLIYFQGNSAPDKSGLPSDRFSAERTGGSVSTLTIQRTQQEDSAVYLCASSLARATHNEQFFGPGTRLTVL.

The gene calls are TRBV4-1 and TRBJ1-4, with D possibly TRBD1 on 5 matching bases. Germline assignment: CDR1 MGHRA and CDR2 YSYEKL. The CDR3 totals 14 residues. V was clipped by 4 bases and J by 4 bases, with 10 bases between them. The CDR3 DNA follows: TGCGCCAGCAGCCCCGGGGCGTATAATGAAAAACTGTTTTTT. This translates into CASSPGAYNEKLFF.

This clonotype has at least ten counts. The chain combines TRBV7-8 with TRBJ1-4; D is unclear. The CDR3 covers 15 residues. V gave up 2 bases and J gave up 0 bases, with 7 bases separating them. Germline values: CDR1 SGHVS, CDR2 FQNEAQ. The CDR3: CASSLRSSTNEKLFF. As DNA, the CDR3 is TGTGCCAGCAGCTTAAGGAGCTCAACTAATGAAAAACTGTTTTTT.

This clonotype was recorded at least ten times. The V and J genes are TRBV7-3 and TRBJ2-3, with 13 bases aligning to TRBD2. V lost 5 bases, J lost 6 bases, and 5 bases stayed unmatched. CDR3 size: 15 residues. The germline CDR1 and CDR2 sequences are SGHTA and FQGTGA. This CDR3 reads CASSAGLAGVDTQYF. CDR3 nucleotides: TGTGCCAGCAGCGCCGGACTAGCGGGAGTGGATACGCAGTATTTT.

This clonotype was observed many times. The J gene is TRBJ2-1, the V gene TRBV3-1, with D possibly being TRBD2 (6 bases). The CDR3 runs to 12 residues. V was cut by 0 bases and J by 9 bases, with 6 bases left in between. Germline V lookup: CDR1 LGHDT, CDR2 YNNKEL (reference sequence). DNA of the CDR3: TGTGCCAGCAGCCAAGAGGGAGGTGAGCAGTTCTTC. It yields the protein CASSQEGGEQFF.

This clonotype turned up a few times. CDR3 bases: TGTGCCAGCAGTGAGTTCGCAGACTCCTACAATGAGCAGTTCTTC. Residues: CASSEFADSYNEQFF. The chain recombines TRBV6-4 with TRBJ2-1; no firm D call. Germline lookup yields CDR1 MRHNA and CDR2 SNTAGT. CDR3 length: 15 amino acids. The V gene lost 3 bases and the J gene lost 0 bases, with 9 bases spanning the gap.

There are a few counts of this clonotype. This rearrangement joins TRBV2 to TRBJ2-5, with TRBD2 matching 7 bases. The germline CDR1 and CDR2 sequences are SNHLY and FYNNEI. Germline trimming cut 4 bases from V and 9 bases from J; bases unmatched to any gene: 23. The CDR3 totals 18 residues. The CDR3 spells CASSVWPFGAGETPAQYF. CDR3 coding DNA: TGTGCCAGCAGTGTATGGCCCTTTGGCGCGGGAGAGACCCCGGCCCAGTACTTC.

This clonotype was detected many times. The chain carries TRBV24-1 and TRBJ1-3, with D unresolved. V lost 3 bases, J lost 3 bases, and 2 bases lay in between. This CDR3 is 12 amino acids long. Germline CDR1 is KGHDR and CDR2 is SFDVKD. CDR3 protein: CATSDNGNTIYF. DNA for the CDR3: TGTGCCACCAGTGATAATGGAAACACCATATATTTT.

This clonotype was found a few times. The J gene is TRBJ2-5, the V gene TRBV12-3 or TRBV12-4; 7 bases match TRBD1. The CDR3 spans 15 residues. Trimming took 1 base from V and 1 from J; bases not matched to a gene: 3. This CDR3 reads CASSLEGGGQETQYF. Written as DNA, the CDR3 is TGTGCCAGCAGTTTAGAAGGGGGCGGCCAAGAGACCCAGTACTTC.

This clonotype was recorded many times. The chain combines TRBV10-1 with TRBJ2-5, with 11 positions matching TRBD2. Germline CDR1 is WNHNN and CDR2 is SYGVQD (reference sequence). There are 16 residues in the CDR3. V was clipped by 6 bases and J by 5 bases; unmatched bases: 11. For the CDR3, the DNA is TGCGCCAGCAGCCCCGGGACTAGCGGACTGGAGGAGACCCAGTACTTC. This sequence encodes CASSPGTSGLEETQYF.

Many counts were recorded for this clonotype. The chain carries TRBV20-1 and TRBJ2-1, with 8 positions matching TRBD2. V lost 5 bases, J lost 7 bases, and 13 bases stayed unmatched. Germline lookup yields CDR1 DFQATT and CDR2 SNEGSKA (reference sequence). The CDR3 totals 15 residues. The CDR3 is CSAPPLAEPKNEQFF. CDR3 nucleotides: TGCAGTGCTCCACCACTAGCGGAGCCAAAGAATGAGCAGTTCTTC.

The chain is built from TRBV19 and TRBJ2-1; 7 nucleotides match TRBD2. The germline V gene encodes CDR1 LNHDA and CDR2 SQIVND (reference sequence). This CDR3 spans 15 amino acids. J was trimmed by 3 bases and V by 2 bases; bases with no gene match: 4. Here the CDR3 DNA reads TGTGCCAGTAGTATACCCCAGCGGGGCTACAATGAGCAGTTCTTC. Translated, it gives CASSIPQRGYNEQFF.

This clonotype has a count of ten or more. V is TRBV15 and J is TRBJ2-7; D might be TRBD1 (5 bases). The V gene lost 3 bases and the J gene lost 6 bases, with 21 bases spanning the gap. The CDR3 runs to 16 residues. Germline CDR1 and CDR2: LNHNV and YYDKDF (reference sequence). CDR3 bases: TGTGCCACCAGCAGGCTCCAGGGAAGTGGATTAAGCGAGCAGTACTTC. Its translation: CATSRLQGSGLSEQYF.

In this sample, this clonotype turned up many times. This chain links TRBV7-6 with TRBJ2-3; 8 bases are shared with TRBD1. The V segment lost 3 bases and the J segment 4 bases; nucleotides outside the gene matches: 3. The CDR3 runs 14 residues. CDR1 and CDR2 from the germline V gene are SGHVS and FNYEAQ. CDR3 protein: CASSFYRGSDTQYF. The CDR3 bases are TGTGCCAGCAGCTTCTACAGGGGGTCAGATACGCAGTATTTT.